This T cell receptor (beta chain) was identified in a study of T cells in Graves' hyperthyroidism and ophthalmopathy. TCR beta CDR3 regions were amplified from RNA. The primer set for the first-round RT-PCR of the TCR CDR3 was HTBI. TCRdb analysed the multiplex PCR reads with MiXCR anew, one entry per CDR3 protein. This sample has 480,000 or so distinct CDR3 sequences, with around 15% found just once. V lost 3 bases and J lost 7; bases outside the gene matches: 4. The CDR3 contains 15 residues. Germline V lookup: CDR1 SGHAT, CDR2 FQNNGV. A few counts support this clonotype. The PBMCs were taken from 10 ml of fresh peripheral blood.

The chain links TRBV11-2 to TRBJ2-7; 15 bases agree with TRBD2. The receptor was derived from a woman younger than 35 with Graves' hyperthyroidism. The material sequenced was blood. The CDR3 sequence is CASSLGTSGRREQYF. The CDR3, as DNA: TGTGCCAGCAGCTTGGGGACTAGCGGGAGGAGGGAGCAGTACTTC. Full variable domain (remainder filled in from reference TRBV11-2 and TRBJ2-7): EAGVAQSPRYKIIEKRQSVAFWCNPISGHATLYWYQQILGQGPKLLIQFQNNGVVDDSQLPKDRFSAERLKGVDSTLKIQPAKLEDSAVYLCASSLGTSGRREQYFGPGTRLTVT.